This T cell receptor beta chain was retrieved from a study of T-cell memory formation after mild COVID-19. Overall study context: TCR clusters mostly belonged to single donors.

With regard to this clonotype: Its antigen is undetermined.

CDR3 length: 12 residues. Trimming removed 4 bases from V and 8 bases from J; junction bases left unmatched: 2. Germline loops: CDR1 ENHRY, CDR2 SYGVKD. Barcoded TCR alpha and TCR beta cDNA libraries with UMIs came from 5'RACE using constant-segment primers. TCRdb recomputed calls from the 5' RACE reads with MiXCR, one row per CDR3 protein. The repertoire holds hundreds of thousands of distinct CDR3 sequences, with roughly 8.2% as singletons. General observations from the study: Contracting clones from day 15 to 85 showed balanced CD4/CD8; later expanders favored CD4+.

The sample taken for sequencing was PBMCs or a T cell subset sorted from them (not recorded which). The chain is built from TRBV10-3 and TRBJ2-1, with 7 bases matching TRBD1. The clonotype originates from a young man who had mild COVID-19 (a few samples of this study predate the infection). Cell type and time point are not known. CDR3 protein: CAISATGDEQFF. CDR3 in DNA: TGTGCCATCAGTGCTACAGGGGATGAGCAGTTCTTC.